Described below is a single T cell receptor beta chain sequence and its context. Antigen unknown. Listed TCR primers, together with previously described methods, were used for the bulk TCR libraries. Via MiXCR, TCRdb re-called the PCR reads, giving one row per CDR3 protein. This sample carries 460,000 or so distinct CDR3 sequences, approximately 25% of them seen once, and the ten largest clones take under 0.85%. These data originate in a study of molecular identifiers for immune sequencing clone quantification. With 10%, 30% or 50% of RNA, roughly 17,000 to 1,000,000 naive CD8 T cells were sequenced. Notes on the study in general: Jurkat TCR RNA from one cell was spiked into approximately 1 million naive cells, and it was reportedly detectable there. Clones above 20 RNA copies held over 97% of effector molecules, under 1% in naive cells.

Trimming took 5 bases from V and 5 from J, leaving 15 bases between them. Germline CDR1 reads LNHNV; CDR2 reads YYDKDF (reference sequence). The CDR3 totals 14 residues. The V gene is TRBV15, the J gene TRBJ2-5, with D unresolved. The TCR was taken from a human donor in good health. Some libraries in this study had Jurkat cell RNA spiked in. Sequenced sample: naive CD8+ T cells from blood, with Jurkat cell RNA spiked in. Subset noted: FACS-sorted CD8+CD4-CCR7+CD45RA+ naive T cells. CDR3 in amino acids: CATSGINLGETQYF. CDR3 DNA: TGTGCCACCAGCGGGATAAATCTCGGGGAGACCCAGTACTTC. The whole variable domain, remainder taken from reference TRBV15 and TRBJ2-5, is DAMVIQNPRYQVTQFGKPVTLSCSQTLNHNVMYWYQQKSSQAPKLLFHYYDKDFNNEADTPDNFQSRRPNTSFCFLDIRSPGLGDTAMYLCATSGINLGETQYFGPGTRLLVL.